The clone carrying this T cell receptor (beta chain) was detected only a few times. Its antigen remains unidentified. The bulk TCR libraries were made with methods described before and with listed TCR primers. A single record per CDR3 protein comes from TCRdb applying MiXCR to the PCR reads. The data contain 400,000 to 600,000 distinct CDR3 sequences, about a fifth of them seen just once; the ten biggest clones take up approximately 0.84%. The data are from a study of molecular identifiers for immune sequencing clone quantification. General study findings and limits: Detectable among one million naive cells, according to reports, was Jurkat TCR RNA spiked in from one cell. Barcode-sharing identical TCR molecules could underestimate highly expanded clone sizes.

Trimming left V 1 base short and J 0 bases short, with 16 bases between. The CDR3 consists of 18 residues. Germline V lookup: CDR1 SGHAT, CDR2 FQNNGV. The sequencing sample was made of naive CD8+ T cells from blood, with Jurkat cell RNA spiked in. Noted subset: FACS-sorted CD8+CD4-CCR7+CD45RA+ naive T cells. This receptor was identified in a human donor in good health. Some libraries in this study had Jurkat cell RNA spiked in. The chain couples TRBV11-2 to TRBJ2-4; D tentatively reads TRBD1 or TRBD2 (6 bases each). The DNA for the CDR3 is TGTGCCAGCAGCTTAGGAAGGGGGGTATACTTAGCCAAAAACATTCAGTACTTC. Protein product: CASSLGRGVYLAKNIQYF.